This T cell receptor beta chain stems from a study of T cell repertoires in cytomegalovirus infection. Findings and limits, study-wide: CMV-specific HLA-C-restricted TCR beta clonotypes dominated the ex vivo response.

This clonotype was found a few times. Its antigen remains unidentified. V shed 4 bases and J 3 bases; nucleotides not matched to a gene: 4. The CDR3 totals 14 residues. Germline V CDR1 and CDR2: MGHRA, YSYEKL. TCRdb reprocessed the reads with MiXCR, giving one entry per CDR3 protein. Counted here are over 150,000 distinct CDR3 sequences, about 17% occurring once; the ten biggest clones make up roughly 24%. This sequence joins TRBV4-1 and TRBJ1-2, with 8 nucleotides matching TRBD1. Input material: CD8+ T cells from PBMCs. This clonotype was obtained from a human donor in good health (CMV status not recorded). Some clones in this sample may be carry-over from other donors' samples. As DNA, the CDR3 is TGCGCCAGCAGCCCAGAGACAGGGGACTATGGCTACACCTTC. Its protein is CASSPETGDYGYTF.